This T cell receptor beta chain derives from a study of molecular identifiers for immune sequencing clone quantification. About the research overall: Four of five splits of RNA from approximately 22,000 or 94,000 naive CD8 cells were sequenced in replicates.

Libraries of naive CD8 cells were prepared from roughly 18,000 to 920,000 sorted cells using 10%, 30% or 50% RNA. TCRdb passed the PCR reads through MiXCR, listing each CDR3 protein once. The table shows about 320,000 distinct CDR3 sequences, with about 21% occurring only once. This clonotype was counted ten times or more. The CDR3 loop spans 13 amino acids. Trimming removed 5 bases at V and 5 bases at J, with 12 bases between. The sequence derives from a human donor in good health. Some libraries in this study had Jurkat cell RNA spiked in. The chain recombines TRBV12-3 or TRBV12-4 with TRBJ1-2; D not resolved. The material sequenced was naive CD8+ T cells from blood, with Jurkat cell RNA spiked in. The sample's subset: FACS-sorted CD8+CD4-CCR7+CD45RA+ naive T cells. The CDR3: CASSIGPGYGYTF. The DNA of the CDR3 is TGTGCCAGCAGTATCGGACCGGGTTATGGCTACACCTTC.